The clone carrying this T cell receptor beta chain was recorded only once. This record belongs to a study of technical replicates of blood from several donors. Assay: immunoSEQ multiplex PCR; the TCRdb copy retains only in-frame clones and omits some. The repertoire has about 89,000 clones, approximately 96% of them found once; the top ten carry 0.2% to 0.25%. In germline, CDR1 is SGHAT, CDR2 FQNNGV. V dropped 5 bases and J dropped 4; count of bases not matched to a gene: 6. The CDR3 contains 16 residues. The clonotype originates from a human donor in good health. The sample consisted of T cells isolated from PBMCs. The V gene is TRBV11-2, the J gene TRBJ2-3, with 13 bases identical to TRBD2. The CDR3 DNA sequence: TGTGCCAGCAGCGGACTAGCGGGAGTCACGGCAGATACGCAGTATTTT. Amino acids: CASSGLAGVTADTQYF.